This T cell receptor beta chain was found in a study of CXCR3-negative and CXCR3-positive naive CD8 T cells. With respect to this clonotype: Its antigen is unknown.

CDR1 and CDR2 (germline): LGHNA, YSLEER. This CDR3 comprises 16 residues. The authors made the TRB cDNA libraries by 5' RACE using UMI labels. TCRdb derives one entry per CDR3 protein from the 5' RACE reads, leaving out DNA. This sample carries 28,000 or so distinct CDR3 sequences, with about 2.7% going to the ten biggest clones. Regarding the study as a whole: The level of CXCR3 expression partially decreased after cryopreservation; the majority of assays used fresh PBMCs.

This rearrangement joins TRBV4-3 to TRBJ1-2; no DNA is available, so the TRBD1 call from TCRdb remains unchecked. The specimen sequenced was naive CXCR3- CD8+ T cells from blood. Subset given: CD45RO-CCR7+CD27+CD95- naive CD8+ T cells lacking CXCR3 (TNR3-). This receptor was identified in a human donor in good health. Some clones in this sample may be carry-over from other donors' samples. CDR3 loop: CASSQFTPEQVNGYTF.